This entry lists 2 T cell receptor beta chains sequenced from one sample in a study of PD-1 blockade in mismatch repair-deficient tumors. Method: immunoSEQ multiplex PCR; TCRdb's copy keeps in-frame clones and lacks some. The table has 90,000 to 120,000 clones, roughly four fifths seen once; the top ten hold roughly 6.2%. Sequenced here: peripheral blood, sampled roughly 36 weeks after starting pembrolizumab. These receptors all stem from an adult with mismatch repair-deficient cancer.

This clone was counted only a few times. The chain has TRBV7-2 and TRBJ2-1; 11 nucleotides match TRBD1. CDR1 SGHTA and CDR2 FQGNSA come from the germline V gene. CDR3 length equals 17 residues. V lost 1 base to trimming and J lost 2 bases; unmatched junction nucleotides: 4. CDR3 amino acids: CASSLGTGGEAYNEQFF. In nucleotides, the CDR3 is TGTGCCAGCAGCTTAGGGACAGGGGGCGAGGCCTACAATGAGCAGTTCTTC.

CDR3 sequence (DNA): TGTGCCAGCAGGCCAGGCTTCTTCTCCGGGGAGCTGTTTTTT. It yields the protein CASRPGFFSGELFF. The chain recombines TRBV25-1 with TRBJ2-2; unclear D gene. Per the germline V gene, CDR1 is MGHDK and CDR2 is SYGVNS. Trimming shortened V by 6 bases and J by 6 bases, and 14 bases separated the two germline ends. CDR3 length equals 14 residues. The full variable domain, in which reference TRBV25-1 and TRBJ2-2 provide the parts outside the CDR3, is EADIYQTPRYLVIGTGKKITLECSQTMGHDKMYWYQQDPGMELHLIHYSYGVNSTEKGDLSSESTVSRIRTEHFPLTLESARPSHTSQYLCASRPGFFSGELFFGEGSRLTVL.